This T cell receptor (beta chain) is drawn from a study of long-term antiretroviral therapy in people with HIV. Germline V lookup: CDR1 MNHEY, CDR2 SVGAGI. V lost 5 bases to trimming and J lost 4 bases; unmatched junction nucleotides: 10. This CDR3 comprises 15 residues. This clone has a single count. A v3.0 immunoSEQ assay was performed at survey level. TCRdb keeps only in-frame clones here, not all; method: immunoSEQ multiplex PCR. The table lists about 35,000 clones, 60% to 75% of them singletons. The starting material was unsorted PBMCs, obtained 3 years after starting antiretroviral therapy. This rearrangement joins TRBV6-5 to TRBJ2-7; TRBD1 matches 8 bases. The source of this sequence is a man aged 50 to 60 with HIV. CDR3 nucleotide sequence: TGTGCCAGCAGTCCGGCGAGGACAGGGAATTACGAGCAGTACTTC. Residues: CASSPARTGNYEQYF.